The next 17 T cell receptor beta chains were all read from a single sample in a study of blood T cell repertoires in COVID-19. The method was immunoSEQ multiplex PCR; TCRdb's version includes in-frame clones alone and lacks a portion of them. The table lists roughly 300,000 clones, roughly 86% of them singletons. The material sequenced was peripheral blood. These receptors originate from a woman aged 45-60 years who had recovered from COVID-19.

This chain connects TRBV5-6 to TRBJ2-7; tentatively, D is TRBD1 (6 bases). The germline CDR1 and CDR2 sequences are SGHDT and YYEEEE. The CDR3 contains 15 residues. With 4 bases removed from V and 3 bases from J, the gap between germline ends came to 17 bases. This chain's CDR3 is CASSANRDNDYEQYF. The CDR3 nucleotides are TGTGCCAGCAGCGCTAACCGGGACAACGACTACGAGCAGTACTTC.

The gene calls are TRBV29-1 and TRBJ1-4; 7 nucleotides align to TRBD1. Germline assignment: CDR1 SQVTM and CDR2 ANQGSEA. Trimming took 7 bases from V and 0 from J; bases not matched to a gene: 2. CDR3 length equals 13 residues. CDR3 sequence: CSGQGATNEKLFF. CDR3 coding DNA: TGCAGCGGACAGGGCGCAACTAATGAAAAACTGTTTTTT.

The V and J genes are TRBV19 and TRBJ2-1, with 7 bases lining up with TRBD1. The germline CDR1 and CDR2 sequences are LNHDA and SQIVND (reference sequence). There are 14 residues in the CDR3. The J segment lost 3 bases and the V segment lost 6 bases, leaving 5 bases of the junction unmatched. In DNA form, the CDR3 reads TGTGCCAGTAGGGACAGGACGCGCTACAATGAGCAGTTCTTC. As protein: CASRDRTRYNEQFF.

The rearrangement joins TRBV6-2 or TRBV6-3 to TRBJ1-5; no clear D. The CDR3 sequence is 16 residues long. Deletions cut 5 bases from V and 11 bases from J, with 25 bases between. In germline, CDR1 is MNHEY, CDR2 SVGEGT. The CDR3 sequence is CASSPRRESLIKTQHF. The CDR3 bases are TGTGCCAGCAGTCCCCGGAGGGAGTCCTTAATCAAGACCCAGCATTTT.

The gene calls are TRBV5-1 and TRBJ2-5; 11 bases align to TRBD2. Germline V gene lookup returns CDR1 SGHRS and CDR2 YFSETQ. The CDR3 length is 16 residues. V was clipped by 0 bases and J by 2 bases; unmatched bases: 3. The CDR3: CASSLGGLADQETQYF. For the CDR3, the DNA is TGCGCCAGCAGCTTGGGGGGACTAGCGGATCAAGAGACCCAGTACTTC.

This chain links TRBV6-5 with TRBJ1-6; D gene ambiguous. Germline loops: CDR1 MNHEY, CDR2 SVGAGI. V was cut by 5 bases and J by 7 bases, with 12 bases left in between. CDR3 length equals 14 residues. The CDR3 loop reads CASSLQSSNSPLHF. The CDR3 coding sequence is TGTGCCAGCAGTCTACAGAGCTCAAATTCACCCCTCCACTTT.

This chain uses TRBV5-4 with TRBJ2-7, with 8 bases aligning to TRBD1. Trimming cost V 4 bases and J 2 bases; bases outside gene matches: 2. Germline V gene sequence: CDR1 SGHNT, CDR2 YYREEE (reference sequence). This CDR3 is 13 amino acids long. The CDR3 DNA reads TGTGCCAGCAGCCGGACAGGGACCTACGAGCAGTACTTC. Amino acid sequence: CASSRTGTYEQYF.

J is TRBJ1-2 and V is TRBV19; D gene ambiguous. CDR1 LNHDA and CDR2 SQIVND come from the germline V gene (reference sequence). V lost 1 base to trimming and J lost 3 bases, with 9 bases between them. There are 14 residues in the CDR3. CDR3 sequence: CASSIALADYGYTF. For the CDR3, the DNA is TGTGCCAGTAGTATAGCATTAGCCGACTATGGCTACACCTTC.

V gene TRBV19 combines with J gene TRBJ2-1; TRBD1 is a possible D gene (5 bases). Germline CDR1 is LNHDA and CDR2 is SQIVND (reference sequence). V was clipped by 5 bases and J by 9 bases, with 8 bases between them. The CDR3 spans 11 residues. The CDR3 sequence is CASSARGEQFF. The CDR3 DNA reads TGTGCCAGTAGTGCTAGGGGTGAGCAGTTCTTC.

The rearrangement links TRBV29-1 to TRBJ1-1; D perhaps matches TRBD1 (6 bases). This CDR3 is 13 amino acids long. Germline assignment: CDR1 SQVTM and CDR2 ANQGSEA. Trimming shortened V by 6 bases and J by 3 bases, and 14 bases separated the two germline ends. CDR3 coding DNA: TGCAGCGTCGAACAGACAGGCCACACTGAAGCTTTCTTT. This gives the protein CSVEQTGHTEAFF.

This clone was seen a handful of times. This CDR3 is also generated by other DNA sequences in the sample. The rearrangement uses TRBV4-3 and TRBJ1-1; unclear D gene. Trimming cost V 1 base and J 4 bases, with 10 bases left between them. Germline V gives CDR1 LGHNA, CDR2 YSLEER. The CDR3 extends over 14 amino acids. This chain's CDR3 is CASSQVRGSTEAFF. The CDR3 DNA follows: TGCGCCAGCAGCCAAGTTCGTGGCAGCACTGAAGCTTTCTTT.

The count of this clone is one. DNA of the CDR3: TGCGCCAGCAGCTTTGACAGAGGAGAGACCCAGTACTTC. Translation: CASSFDRGETQYF. This chain joins TRBV5-1 and TRBJ2-5, with D maybe TRBD1 (5 bases). Trimming pared 2 bases from V and 4 bases from J, leaving 9 bases between. Per the germline V gene, CDR1 is SGHRS and CDR2 is YFSETQ. The CDR3 runs 13 residues.

The chain employs TRBV18 and TRBJ1-3; D remains ambiguous. V lost 3 bases and J lost 0, with 18 bases in between. The CDR3 spans 18 residues. Looked up from germline, CDR1 is KGHSH and CDR2 is LQKENI. CDR3 in amino acids: CASSPVAGRGLSGNTIYF. The CDR3 bases are TGTGCCAGCTCACCGGTTGCCGGGAGAGGACTCTCTGGAAACACCATATATTTT.

This clone was seen a few times. The chain links TRBV5-1 to TRBJ1-1; 8 bases align to TRBD1. The CDR3 consists of 14 residues. Germline lookup yields CDR1 SGHRS and CDR2 YFSETQ. Trimming cost V 4 bases and J 1 base; bases outside gene matches: 3. The CDR3: CASSRGTGNTEAFF. The DNA for the CDR3 is TGCGCCAGCAGCCGGGGGACAGGGAACACTGAAGCTTTCTTT.

The sample holds a few counts of this clone. The CDR3 loop reads CASSKARRDPAGAAMKISYEQYF. In DNA, the CDR3 is TGTGCCAGCAGCAAAGCGCGTAGGGATCCAGCGGGAGCTGCTATGAAGATATCCTACGAGCAGTACTTC. The rearrangement uses TRBV21-1 and TRBJ2-7; TRBD2 is the table's D call and was not checked against the DNA. TRBV21-1 is a listed pseudogene. The CDR3 length is 23 residues.

The chain employs TRBV25-1 and TRBJ1-2; 7 bases are a match to TRBD1. V lost 7 bases, J lost 6 bases, and 11 bases stayed unmatched. The CDR3 runs to 14 residues. Germline values: CDR1 MGHDK, CDR2 SYGVNS. DNA for the CDR3: TGTGCCAGCAACCAAAAAGGGGGCGCCGATGGCTACACCTTC. The encoded protein is CASNQKGGADGYTF.

The chain uses TRBV7-2 and TRBJ2-1; a possible D gene is TRBD2 (5 bases). V was shortened by 3 bases and J by 1 base, with 13 bases between the two germline ends. The germline CDR1 and CDR2 sequences are SGHTA and FQGNSA. The CDR3 sequence is 16 residues long. The CDR3 sequence is CASSFESGSSYNEQFF. The CDR3 region has the DNA TGTGCCAGCAGCTTCGAAAGCGGATCTTCCTACAATGAGCAGTTCTTC.